Each of the 4 T cell receptor beta chains below was sequenced from the same sample in a study of T cell responses to AZD1222 COVID-19 vaccine. The data were produced by immunoSEQ multiplex PCR, yet TCRdb's version contains in-frame clones alone and is incomplete. The top ten clones hold under 3% of a sample with 90,000 to 150,000 clones, around 87% of them seen once. Source: peripheral blood, taken 28 days after the second AZD1222 dose. The receptors were gathered from an adult who received the AZD1222 COVID-19 vaccine.

The chain combines TRBV21-1 with TRBJ2-7; the table's D call TRBD1 went unverified against the DNA. TRBV21-1 is assigned pseudogene status. The CDR3 spans 16 residues. CDR3 amino acids: CASTERQGAPGYEQYF. The DNA for the CDR3 is TGTGCCAGCACCGAAAGACAGGGGGCGCCGGGGTACGAGCAGTACTTC.

This clone was observed once. The junction does not match germline at one end; this may be a read error. V usage is TRBV4-1 and J usage is TRBJ2-5; 13 bases line up with TRBD2. Germline-derived CDR1 and CDR2 are MGHRA and YSYEKL. The CDR3 covers 15 residues. In DNA, the CDR3 is TGCGCCAGCAGCCGCGGGGAAGGACTAGCGGGGGCCCTCCACTTC. Its translation: CASSRGEGLAGALHF.

The genes are TRBV3-1 (or the pseudogene TRBV3-2) and TRBJ1-4; D is unresolved. Trimming stripped 5 bases from V and 10 bases from J, with 8 bases between. This CDR3 has 11 amino acids. Germline V lookup: CDR1 LGHDT, CDR2 YNNKEL (reference sequence). CDR3 residues: CASSTQPKLFF. The CDR3 DNA sequence: TGTGCCAGCAGCACCCAACCAAAACTGTTTTTT.

V usage is TRBV7-9 and J usage is TRBJ1-2; tentative D call: TRBD1 (6 bases). The CDR3 loop spans 14 amino acids. Germline lookup yields CDR1 SEHNR and CDR2 FQNEAQ (reference sequence). Deletions cut 1 base from V and 7 bases from J, with 13 bases between. The CDR3 DNA sequence: TGTGCCAGCAGCTTAGGGCAGGGGATCTTTGGCTACACCTTC. This encodes CASSLGQGIFGYTF. Full variable domain (rest looked up from reference TRBV7-9 and TRBJ1-2): DTGVSQNPRHKITKRGQNVTFRCDPISEHNRLYWYRQTLGQGPEFLTYFQNEAQLEKSRLLSDRFSAERPKGSFSTLEIQRTEQGDSAMYLCASSLGQGIFGYTFGSGTRLTVV.